These 28 T cell receptor beta chains originate from one sample sequenced in a study of PD-L1 blockade in urothelial cancer. Libraries were prepared by immunoSEQ multiplex PCR; TCRdb keeps only in-frame clonotypes and omits some of them. The profile shows under 40,000 clones, approximately 87% of them singletons. The sequencing here drew on PBMCs, taken around atezolizumab (anti-PD-L1) treatment. The receptors originated from a man aged 50 to 60 with urothelial cancer.

The V and J genes are TRBV29-1 and TRBJ2-1; TRBD1 agrees at 10 bases. The V gene's germline CDR1 is SQVTM and CDR2 ANQGSEA. V shed 4 bases and J 4 bases; nucleotides not matched to a gene: 4. CDR3 size: 14 residues. CDR3 nucleotides: TGCAGCGTTGTAACGGGACAGGGGTACAATGAGCAGTTCTTC. This translates into CSVVTGQGYNEQFF.

The table lists this clone with a few counts. The same CDR3 can be traced to other DNA sequences in this sample. The chain combines TRBV5-1 with TRBJ2-3, with 11 positions matching TRBD2. The CDR3 spans 16 residues. In germline, CDR1 is SGHRS, CDR2 YFSETQ. V trimming: 3 bases; J trimming: 4 bases; junction bases outside the gene matches: 7. CDR3 bases: TGCGCCAGCAGCTCTGGGCTAGCGGGAGGCTCAGATACGCAGTATTTT. This gives the protein CASSSGLAGGSDTQYF. Full variable domain (rest looked up from reference TRBV5-1 and TRBJ2-3): KAGVTQTPRYLIKTRGQQVTLSCSPISGHRSVSWYQQTPGQGLQFLFEYFSETQRNKGNFPGRFSGRQFSNSRSEMNVSTLELGDSALYLCASSSGLAGGSDTQYFGPGTRLTVL.

This clone was counted only a few times. The V call is TRBV30, the J call TRBJ2-5; TRBD2 aligns across 8 bases. Germline CDR1 is GTSNPN and CDR2 is SVGIG (reference sequence). The CDR3 covers 19 residues. V shed 1 base, J shed 3 bases, and the junction held 19 bases outside the gene matches. The CDR3 protein is CAWSGGLVAPGSAKETQYF. The CDR3 nucleotides are TGTGCCTGGAGTGGGGGACTAGTAGCTCCGGGCTCTGCGAAAGAGACCCAGTACTTC.

The gene calls are TRBV19 and TRBJ2-2, with D perhaps TRBD2 (5 bases). Germline V gene lookup returns CDR1 LNHDA and CDR2 SQIVND (reference sequence). The CDR3 runs 15 residues. Trimming stripped 6 bases from V and 2 bases from J, with 13 bases between. The CDR3 region has the DNA TGTGCCAGTAGGACTGTAGGGAGAAACACCGGGGAGCTGTTTTTT. As protein: CASRTVGRNTGELFF.

The chain links TRBV29-1 to TRBJ1-3, with D uncertain. The CDR3 extends over 14 amino acids. Germline lookup yields CDR1 SQVTM and CDR2 ANQGSEA. The germline V and J ends were trimmed by 4 bases and 0 bases, with 10 bases remaining between them. CDR3 amino acids: CSVVLSASGNTIYF. The CDR3 region has the DNA TGCAGCGTTGTACTATCGGCCTCTGGAAACACCATATATTTT. Full variable domain (rest looked up from reference TRBV29-1 and TRBJ1-3): SAVISQKPSRDICQRGTSLTIQCQVDSQVTMMFWYRQQPGQSLTLIATANQGSEATYESGFVIDKFPISRPNLTFSTLTVSNMSPEDSSIYLCSVVLSASGNTIYFGEGSWLTVV.

V and J are TRBV25-1 and TRBJ1-1, with D possibly being TRBD1 (5 bases). CDR1 MGHDK and CDR2 SYGVNS come from the germline V gene. Trimming cost V 8 bases and J 1 base, with 17 bases left between them. The CDR3 is 15 amino acids. CDR3 bases: TGTGCCAGCGCGTCCACCTTAACAGGGAACACTGAAGCTTTCTTT. It is translated as CASASTLTGNTEAFF.

The genes are TRBV5-1 and TRBJ2-2; no clear D. Germline values: CDR1 SGHRS, CDR2 YFSETQ. Deletions cut 0 bases from V and 0 bases from J, with 6 bases between. The CDR3 runs to 15 residues. The CDR3 nucleotides are TGCGCCAGCAGCTTGGAGTCTACGAACACCGGGGAGCTGTTTTTT. This sequence encodes CASSLESTNTGELFF. The full variable domain, rest sourced from reference TRBV5-1 and TRBJ2-2, is KAGVTQTPRYLIKTRGQQVTLSCSPISGHRSVSWYQQTPGQGLQFLFEYFSETQRNKGNFPGRFSGRQFSNSRSEMNVSTLELGDSALYLCASSLESTNTGELFFGEGSRLTVL.

This clone was detected once. The V and J genes are TRBV30 and TRBJ2-2; 7 nucleotides line up with TRBD1. The CDR3 totals 15 residues. The ends lost 5 bases at V and 5 bases at J; junction bases unmatched: 11. From germline, CDR1 is GTSNPN and CDR2 SVGIG (reference sequence). The CDR3, as DNA: TGTGCCTGGGGCGAAAAGACAGGGTTAACCGGGGAGCTGTTTTTT. It translates to CAWGEKTGLTGELFF. The entire variable domain, with the rest obtained from reference TRBV30 and TRBJ2-2, is as follows: SQTIHQWPATLVQPVGSPLSLECTVEGTSNPNLYWYRQAAGRGLQLLFYSVGIGQISSEVPQNLSASRPQDRQFILSSKKLLLSDSGFYLCAWGEKTGLTGELFFGEGSRLTVL.

V is TRBV30 and J is TRBJ1-6; 9 bases are shared with TRBD1. From germline, CDR1 is GTSNPN and CDR2 SVGIG (reference sequence). This CDR3 is 14 amino acids long. V dropped 4 bases and J dropped 10; count of bases not matched to a gene: 8. The chain's CDR3 is CAWIGTGRLSPLHF. The CDR3 region has the DNA TGTGCCTGGATTGGGACAGGGCGACTCTCACCCCTCCACTTT. The complete variable domain, with remaining parts taken from reference TRBV30 and TRBJ1-6, reads SQTIHQWPATLVQPVGSPLSLECTVEGTSNPNLYWYRQAAGRGLQLLFYSVGIGQISSEVPQNLSASRPQDRQFILSSKKLLLSDSGFYLCAWIGTGRLSPLHFGNGTRLTVT.

The rearrangement uses TRBV6-5 and TRBJ2-7, with D perhaps TRBD1 (6 bases). The CDR3 contains 13 residues. Deletions cut 2 bases from V and 3 bases from J, with 8 bases between. CDR1 is MNHEY and CDR2 is SVGAGI in the germline V gene. In nucleotides, the CDR3 is TGTGCCAGCAGTTACGGGGACAACTACGAGCAGTACTTC. It yields the protein CASSYGDNYEQYF.

This clone was detected a few times. The chain joins TRBV19 to TRBJ2-5; 8 bases map to TRBD1. Germline CDR1 and CDR2: LNHDA and SQIVND (reference sequence). V was pared by 4 bases and J by 5 bases, with 9 bases of the junction left unmatched. The CDR3 contains 15 residues. CDR3 loop: CASSTTGVSIETQYF. The CDR3, as DNA: TGTGCCAGTAGTACGACAGGGGTTTCTATTGAGACCCAGTACTTC.

This chain connects TRBV6-5 to TRBJ1-4; perhaps TRBD1 as D (6 bases). V shed 6 bases and J shed 4 bases, with 12 bases lying between them. The CDR3 consists of 14 residues. CDR1 MNHEY and CDR2 SVGAGI come from the germline V gene. The CDR3 sequence: CASREDSGNEKLFF. CDR3 DNA sequence: TGTGCCAGCAGGGAGGACAGTGGTAATGAAAAACTGTTTTTT.

The genes are TRBV27 and TRBJ1-2; a possible D gene is TRBD1 (5 bases). The CDR3 totals 14 residues. The ends were cut back, 4 bases at V and 4 bases at J, with 13 bases in the middle. Germline loops: CDR1 MNHEY, CDR2 SMNVEV (reference sequence). The CDR3 spells CASSSAWGGYGYTF. Written as DNA, the CDR3 is TGTGCCAGCAGTTCGGCATGGGGGGGCTATGGCTACACCTTC.

This clone was seen only once. This rearrangement joins TRBV18 to TRBJ2-5; a possible D gene is TRBD2 (6 bases). The CDR3 totals 13 residues. CDR1 is KGHSH and CDR2 is LQKENI in the germline V gene. Trimming stripped 8 bases from V and 5 bases from J, with 15 bases between. The CDR3 protein is CASASELTETQYF. Written as DNA, the CDR3 is TGTGCCAGCGCTAGCGAGTTAACGGAGACCCAGTACTTC.

V and J are TRBV5-5 and TRBJ2-7; TRBD2 matches at 12 bases. With V trimmed by 3 bases and J by 5 bases, 18 bases remained unmatched. Germline loops: CDR1 SGHKS, CDR2 YYEKEE (reference sequence). CDR3 length: 19 residues. DNA of the CDR3: TGTGCCAGCAGCTCGGAGCCTAGCGGGGGGGTCCGGACAGGGGACGAGCAGTACTTC. Residues: CASSSEPSGGVRTGDEQYF.

The V call is TRBV4-2, the J call TRBJ2-7; the match to TRBD1 covers 10 bases. This CDR3 has 21 residues. The junction had 17 bases not matched to a gene; V was cut back by 0 bases and J by 0 bases. The V gene's germline CDR1 is LGHNA and CDR2 YNFKEQ. CDR3 nucleotides: TGTGCCAGCAGCCAAGAAGAACCGGGACAGGGGAGGGTTAGGGCCTCCTACGAGCAGTACTTC. It yields the protein CASSQEEPGQGRVRASYEQYF.

V and J are TRBV7-9 and TRBJ2-1; no clear D gene. In germline, CDR1 is SEHNR, CDR2 FQNEAQ (reference sequence). The CDR3 is 12 residues long. Trimming took off 2 bases at V and 7 bases at J, with 6 bases between the two ends. Here the CDR3 DNA reads TGTGCCAGCAGCTTACGGGTGAATGAGCAGTTCTTC. Protein: CASSLRVNEQFF.

The J gene is TRBJ2-5, the V gene TRBV4-1; no reliable D call. The end of the DNA fits TRBJ2-7 better, so the J call may be wrong. Germline V gene data show CDR1 as MGHRA and CDR2 as YSYEKL. The CDR3 spans 15 residues. CDR3 amino acids: CASSQDQVFSYEQYF. In DNA, the CDR3 is TGCGCCAGCAGCCAAGATCAGGTTTTTAGTTACGAGCAGTACTTC.

This chain uses TRBV2 with TRBJ1-1, with D perhaps matching TRBD1 (5 bases). V lost 7 bases and J lost 5, with 17 bases in between. Looked up from germline, CDR1 is SNHLY and CDR2 is FYNNEI. The CDR3 runs to 14 residues. CDR3 sequence: CASTGQGKGTEAFF. As DNA, the CDR3 is TGTGCCAGCACTGGACAAGGGAAGGGAACTGAAGCTTTCTTT.

The CDR3 sequence: CASRWTGGAVGELFF. In DNA, the CDR3 is TGCGCCAGCAGGTGGACAGGGGGCGCGGTCGGGGAGCTGTTTTTT. The chain links TRBV4-1 to TRBJ2-2, with 11 bases lining up with TRBD1. V lost 6 bases to trimming and J lost 7 bases; unmatched junction nucleotides: 7. Germline CDR1 and CDR2: MGHRA and YSYEKL. This CDR3 is built from 15 residues.

The V gene is TRBV6-6, the J gene TRBJ2-4; 8 bases line up with TRBD1. CDR1 is MNHNY, CDR2 SVGAGI, per germline (reference sequence). The J segment lost 9 bases and the V segment lost 7 bases, leaving 17 bases of the junction unmatched. The CDR3 contains 16 residues. This chain's CDR3 is CASIGTGFLGHSIQYF. CDR3 nucleotides: TGTGCCAGCATAGGGACAGGATTTCTGGGGCATAGCATTCAGTACTTC.

The genes are TRBV9 and TRBJ2-1, with 11 bases that match TRBD1. The germline gives CDR1 SGDLS, CDR2 YYNGEE. The length of the CDR3 is 15 residues. The V segment lost 2 bases and the J segment 3 bases; nucleotides outside the gene matches: 1. The CDR3 region has the DNA TGTGCCAGCAGCGTGGACAGGGGGCTCTACAATGAGCAGTTCTTC. Translated: CASSVDRGLYNEQFF.

The genes are TRBV2 and TRBJ1-5, with 9 nucleotides matching TRBD1. Unmatched junction bases numbered 10, after V lost 4 bases and J lost 9 bases. Germline lookup yields CDR1 SNHLY and CDR2 FYNNEI. This CDR3 has 15 residues. The CDR3 spells CASSAPRDRALPQHF. As DNA, the CDR3 is TGTGCCAGCAGTGCCCCCCGGGACAGGGCTTTGCCCCAGCATTTT.

The rearrangement joins TRBV21-1 to TRBJ1-4; the tabulated D call, TRBD1, remains unverified against the DNA. TRBV21-1 is a documented pseudogene. The CDR3 totals 14 residues. CDR3 loop: CASSKAGRGGKLFF. CDR3 DNA sequence: TGTGCCAGCAGCAAAGCCGGCAGGGGCGGAAAACTGTTTTTT.

V gene TRBV28 combines with J gene TRBJ1-2; D might be TRBD1 (5 bases). V lost 5 bases and J lost 4, with 20 bases in between. CDR3 length: 16 amino acids. Per the germline V gene, CDR1 is MDHEN and CDR2 is SYDVKM. The CDR3 nucleotides are TGTGCCAGCAGTCCCCCAGTAGGGGCGGGGACCTATGGCTACACCTTC. It codes for CASSPPVGAGTYGYTF.

The CDR3 loop reads CASSPSAANYEQYF. Here the CDR3 DNA reads TGTGCCAGCAGCCCGTCAGCGGCAAACTACGAGCAGTACTTC. The chain recombines TRBV11-3 with TRBJ2-7, with D possibly TRBD2 on 5 matching bases. Germline-derived CDR1 and CDR2 are SGHNT and YENEEA. This CDR3 contains 14 residues. Trimming removed 5 bases at V and 3 bases at J, with 14 bases between. Combining the CDR3 with reference TRBV11-3 and TRBJ2-7 gives the whole variable domain EAGVVQSPRYKIIEKKQPVAFWCNPISGHNTLYWYLQNLGQGPELLIRYENEEAVDDSQLPKDRFSAERLKGVDSTLKIQPAELGDSAVYLCASSPSAANYEQYFGPGTRLTVT.

The chain joins TRBV6-6 to TRBJ2-7, with D possibly matching TRBD1 (6 bases). Germline V gives CDR1 MNHNY, CDR2 SVGAGI (reference sequence). The CDR3 is 12 residues long. Trimming removed 5 bases from V and 5 bases from J, with 10 bases in between. The CDR3 region is CASSPDRNEQYF. CDR3 nucleotides: TGTGCCAGCAGTCCGGACAGAAACGAGCAGTACTTC.

This clone has a handful of counts. The chain uses TRBV2 and TRBJ2-3; TRBD2 might be the D (7 bases). The germline V and J ends were trimmed by 1 base and 14 bases, with 10 bases remaining between them. This CDR3 has 11 residues. CDR1 and CDR2 from the germline V gene are SNHLY and FYNNEI. This CDR3 reads CASSEEGGLYF. The CDR3 DNA follows: TGTGCCAGCAGTGAAGAGGGGGGGTTGTATTTT.